Below are 7 T cell receptor beta chains sequenced from a single sample in a study of T cell clonality in common variable immunodeficiency. Study conclusions and caveats: Fewer deletions and N-nucleotide insertions were reportedly seen in common variable immunodeficiency TCR beta sequences.

These receptors' antigens are unknown. Profiling relied on immunoSEQ multiplex PCR, and the TCRdb table lists in-frame clones only, not all of them. The sample yields fewer than 35,000 clones, without any singletons. Material for sequencing was peripheral blood mononuclear cells. The receptor set was obtained from a human donor with common variable immunodeficiency.

This clone has at least ten counts. From the germline J gene comes the end of the CDR3, since the read stops 3 residues before it. The chain joins TRBV5-1 to TRBJ1-1; 12 bases map to TRBD1. The J segment lost 7 bases and the V segment lost 3 bases, leaving 16 bases of the junction unmatched. The CDR3 is made up of 18 amino acids. Germline V CDR1 and CDR2: SGHRS, YFSETQ. The sequenced CDR3 bases are TGCGCCAGCAGCTCCACCACCCCGGGACAGGGGGCTAGGAGTGAA. As protein: CASSSTTPGQGARSE. The whole CDR3 protein is CASSSTTPGQGARSEAFF.

This clone has only a few counts. A read error may account for a junction end that differs from germline. The read ends 3 residues shy of where the CDR3 ends; the end is completed using the germline J gene. The same CDR3 can be traced to other DNA sequences in this sample. This chain joins TRBV7-3 and TRBJ2-1; D assignment may be TRBD1 or TRBD2 (9 bases each). There are 18 residues in the CDR3. The germline V gene has CDR1 SGHTA and CDR2 FQGTGA. The part of the CDR3 DNA that was read is TGTGCCAGCAGTTTAACAGGGGGCGGGGGGGCTCTCTACAATGAG. Translating gives CASSLTGGGGALYNE. The CDR3 in its entirety is CASSLTGGGGALYNEQFF.

This clone was detected many times. The read halts 3 residues ahead of the CDR3 end, with the missing end drawn from the germline J gene. The chain has TRBV13 and TRBJ1-1, with TRBD1 matching over 10 bases. Looked up from germline, CDR1 is PRHDT and CDR2 is FYEKMQ (reference sequence). V trimming: 5 bases; J trimming: 3 bases; junction bases outside the gene matches: 9. The length of the CDR3 is 16 residues. The CDR3 is CASSPRTGGLHTEAFF. The sequenced CDR3 bases are TGTGCCAGCAGCCCCCGGACAGGGGGTCTCCACACTGAA. Full variable domain (rest looked up from reference TRBV13 and TRBJ1-1): AAGVIQSPRHLIKEKRETATLKCYPIPRHDTVYWYQQGPGQDPQFLISFYEKMQSDKGSIPDRFSAQQFSDYHSELNMSSLELGDSALYFCASSPRTGGLHTEAFFGQGTRLTVV.

This clone showed up many times. Read coverage stops 3 residues before the CDR3 terminus; the germline J gene supplies the remainder. The chain has TRBV20-1 and TRBJ2-7; TRBD2 aligns across 9 bases. CDR1 is DFQATT, CDR2 SNEGSKA, per germline (reference sequence). The CDR3 loop spans 16 amino acids. V was clipped by 3 bases and J by 1 base; unmatched bases: 10. CDR3 protein: CSASGKTSGDSYEQYF. The CDR3 bases that were read are TGCAGTGCTAGTGGGAAGACTAGCGGCGATTCCTACGAG.

In its sample, this clone was seen a few times. At one boundary the junction diverges from the germline segment, which might be a read error. The missing CDR3 end, 3 residues past where the read stops, is filled in from the germline J gene. The chain is built from TRBV7-9 and TRBJ2-7, with D unresolved. This CDR3 has 12 amino acids. Per the germline V gene, CDR1 is SEHNR and CDR2 is FQNEAQ (reference sequence). The CDR3 loop reads CSSSLNGYEQYF. The CDR3 bases that were read are TGTTCCAGCAGCTTGAACGGGTACGAG.

This clone has a count of ten or more. With the read ending 3 residues before the CDR3 end, the germline J gene is used to fill in that end. J is TRBJ1-1 and V is TRBV11-2, with 9 bases aligning to TRBD1. CDR3 length: 15 amino acids. After removal of 4 bases from V and 1 base from J, the junction contained 4 bases not matched to a gene. CDR1 SGHAT and CDR2 FQNNGV come from the germline V gene. CDR3 amino acids: CASSSPQGANTEAFF. CDR3 bases read: TGTGCCAGCAGCTCCCCACAGGGGGCGAACACTGAA. The entire variable domain, with the rest obtained from reference TRBV11-2 and TRBJ1-1, is as follows: EAGVAQSPRYKIIEKRQSVAFWCNPISGHATLYWYQQILGQGPKLLIQFQNNGVVDDSQLPKDRFSAERLKGVDSTLKIQPAKLEDSAVYLCASSSPQGANTEAFFGQGTRLTVV.

In this sample, this clone turned up a few times. The read halts 3 residues ahead of the CDR3 end, with the missing end drawn from the germline J gene. This chain links TRBV29-1 with TRBJ2-3; D ambiguous. This CDR3 has 15 amino acids. Trimming removed 3 bases from V and 2 bases from J, with 15 bases in between. The germline V gene encodes CDR1 SQVTM and CDR2 ANQGSEA. CDR3 protein: CSVEAGDLNTDTQYF. The CDR3 DNA, read in part, is TGCAGCGTTGAGGCCGGCGACTTGAACACAGATACG.